The clone carrying this T cell receptor beta chain came up once. Its antigen is unidentified. These data originate in a study of untreated major depressive disorder. General study results and limits: Compared with controls, depressed patients showed more TRBV05-01 (Vbeta 5.1) usage in CD4+ T cells.

Thawed PBMCs underwent magnetic negative selection for CD4+ T cells. TCRdb's copy holds only in-frame clones and misses some; the assay was immunoSEQ multiplex PCR. The sample has approximately 25,000 clones; about 91% are singletons. V was trimmed by 1 base and J by 0 bases, leaving 9 bases between them. The CDR3 covers 15 residues. Germline assignment: CDR1 SGHVS and CDR2 FQNEAQ. The chain employs TRBV7-8 and TRBJ1-1; D is perhaps TRBD1 (5 bases). The sequencing sample was made of CD4+ T cells from PBMCs. The source is a woman in her 30s with major depressive disorder. This chain's CDR3 is CASSLGQFMNTEAFF. For the CDR3, the DNA is TGTGCCAGCAGCTTAGGACAGTTCATGAACACTGAAGCTTTCTTT.